The rows below give T cell receptor beta chains drawn from one sample of a study of cytomegalovirus exposure and HLA in healthy donors. The method was immunoSEQ multiplex PCR; TCRdb's version includes in-frame clones alone and lacks a portion of them. Of about 160,000 clones detected, 81% appear once; the ten largest clones hold around 1.9%. The sample taken for sequencing was PBMCs. The receptor set was obtained from a woman younger than 30 in good health and CMV-seronegative. CDR3s include the opening cysteine and the closing phenylalanine or tryptophan. D genes are given only for firm matches. The size field is filled for only some rows; it gives once, few, many or a size class.

TRBJ2-7	TRBV11-2	NA	NA	TGTGCCAGCAGTCCACTAGGGTACGAGCAGTACTTC	CASSPLGYEQYF
TRBJ2-7	TRBV7-9	once	TRBD2	TGTGCCAGCAGCTTAAGTGGCCTCCCGGGACTAGTCGACGAGCAGTACTTC	CASSLSGLPGLVDEQYF
TRBJ2-7	TRBV27	NA	TRBD2	TGTGCCAGCAGTTTTGAAGCGGGAGGCTACGAGCAGTACTTC	CASSFEAGGYEQYF
TRBJ2-1	TRBV29-1	NA	TRBD2	TGCAGCGTTGAAGATCTTCCTAGCGGCTATTACAATGAGCAGTTCTTC	CSVEDLPSGYYNEQFF
TRBJ1-1	TRBV5-4	NA	NA	TGTGCCAGCAGCTTGGATCTAGGTCTAGGCAACACTGAAGCTTTCTTT	CASSLDLGLGNTEAFF
TRBJ2-5	TRBV5-6	NA	TRBD1	TGTGCCAGCCGACAGGGGGCGCTCACCGAGACCCAGTACTTC	CASRQGALTETQYF
TRBJ1-4	TRBV9	few	TRBD1	TGTGCCAGCAGCTTCGAACCCGGGACAGGGGCTGAAAAACTGTTTTTT	CASSFEPGTGAEKLFF
TRBJ1-2	TRBV11-2	NA	NA	TGTGCCAGCAGCTGGGAGGGAGACTATGGCTACACCTTC	CASSWEGDYGYTF
TRBJ2-5	TRBV5-6	NA	TRBD1	TGTGCCAGCAGCCCTACGACAGGGTCACAAGAGACCCAGTACTTC	CASSPTTGSQETQYF
TRBJ2-7	TRBV10-3	NA	TRBD1	TGTGCCATCAGGATGGGACAGGGGGGAATAGACTCCTACGAGCAGTACTTC	CAIRMGQGGIDSYEQYF
TRBJ2-2	TRBV11-3	NA	NA	TGTGCCAGCAGCTTGACAGACACCGGGGAGCTGTTTTTT	CASSLTDTGELFF
TRBJ2-3	TRBV6-5	NA	TRBD2	TGTGCCACAGGACTAGCGGACACAGATACGCAGTATTTT	CATGLADTDTQYF
TRBJ2-4	TRBV15	NA	TRBD2	TGTGCCACCAGCACAACTTATAGCGGGAGTGTAAACATTCAGTACTTC	CATSTTYSGSVNIQYF
TRBJ2-1	TRBV7-9	NA	TRBD1	TGTGCCAGCAGCCCCGAGACAGGGGAGACATACAATGAGCAGTTCTTC	CASSPETGETYNEQFF
TRBJ2-1	TRBV2	NA	NA	TGTGCCAGCGCGGAGGGCCCAGGGGGCAATGAGCAGTTCTTC	CASAEGPGGNEQFF
TRBJ1-5	TRBV27	few	TRBD1	TGTGCCAGCAGTCTTCGGACAGGAACGGCTCAGCCCCAGCATTTT	CASSLRTGTAQPQHF
TRBJ1-1	TRBV7-3	NA	TRBD1	TGTGCCAGCAGCCCCACAGGGGCGAACACTGAAGCTTTCTTT	CASSPTGANTEAFF
TRBJ1-5	TRBV7-8	NA	NA	TGTGCCAGCAGCTCCAAACCAGGGTTGAGCAATCAGCCCCAGCATTTT	CASSSKPGLSNQPQHF
TRBJ2-3	TRBV13	NA	TRBD2	TGTGCCAGCAGCTTACGAACGGCCGGGAGGGGAGCAGATACGCAGTATTTT	CASSLRTAGRGADTQYF
TRBJ2-1	TRBV5-6	NA	NA	TGTGCCAGCAGCTTATATAGGCGGGGTAACAATGAGCAGTTCTTC	CASSLYRRGNNEQFF
TRBJ2-1	TRBV28	few	TRBD2	TGTGCCAGCAGTTTCGGGGGGTGGGGAACAAGGAATGAGCAGTTCTTC	CASSFGGWGTRNEQFF
TRBJ2-7	TRBV2	NA	TRBD2	TGTGCCAGCACTAGCGGATACTCCTACGAGCAGTACTTC	CASTSGYSYEQYF
TRBJ1-1	TRBV28	NA	NA	TGTGCCAGCAGTGCCCCGACAGGGAACACTGAAGCTTTCTTT	CASSAPTGNTEAFF
TRBJ2-7	TRBV29-1	NA	TRBD2	TGCAGCGTTGCCCAAGGGTCTAGCGGTGGCGAGCAGTACTTC	CSVAQGSSGGEQYF
TRBJ2-2	TRBV2	NA	TRBD1	TGTGCCAGCAGTGAATTTTTTCAGGGGGCGCGGCCCGGGGAGCTGTTTTTT	CASSEFFQGARPGELFF
TRBJ2-5	TRBV9	NA	NA	TGTGCCAGCAGCGTAGGTTTACAGAGACAACAAGAGACCCAGTACTTC	CASSVGLQRQQETQYF
TRBJ2-3	TRBV30	NA	NA	TGTGCCGGAGCGGGCATTGGAAATACGCAGTATTTT	CAGAGIGNTQYF